A single sample gave rise to the 19 T cell receptor beta chains below, sequenced in a study of T cell changes during pregnancy in multiple sclerosis. The data were produced by immunoSEQ multiplex PCR, yet TCRdb's version contains in-frame clones alone and is incomplete. The sample carries some 80,000 clones, roughly 95% recorded once. The source material was peripheral blood, sampled in the second trimester of pregnancy. The receptors were sampled from a female donor with multiple sclerosis, enrolled in a pregnancy study.

The genes are TRBV19 and TRBJ2-1; 12 nucleotides line up with TRBD2. The CDR3 contains 15 residues. V was clipped by 5 bases and J by 6 bases; unmatched bases: 5. Per germline, CDR1 LNHDA and CDR2 SQIVND (reference sequence). DNA of the CDR3: TGTGCCAGTAGTGTACTAGCGGGAGGTGGCAATGAGCAGTTCTTC. It yields the protein CASSVLAGGGNEQFF.

This clone was found once. This CDR3 reads CASSSAGQGYEQYF. The DNA of the CDR3 is TGTGCCAGTAGTTCCGCAGGACAGGGCTACGAGCAGTACTTC. The chain combines TRBV19 with TRBJ2-7; 8 nucleotides line up with TRBD1. CDR1 and CDR2 (germline): LNHDA, SQIVND (reference sequence). Trimming took 5 bases from V and 3 from J; bases not matched to a gene: 6. The CDR3 is 14 residues long.

The chain links TRBV30 to TRBJ2-1, with 7 bases lining up with TRBD1. CDR1 is GTSNPN and CDR2 is SVGIG in the germline V gene (reference sequence). CDR3 length: 12 amino acids. The trim removed 5 bases at V and 12 bases at J, leaving 10 bases unmatched. CDR3: CAWSTGTVGQFF. The CDR3 coding sequence is TGTGCCTGGTCCACCGGGACAGTGGGGCAGTTCTTC.

This clone was detected a few times. This CDR3 reads CASSERHFNTEAFF. CDR3 DNA sequence: TGTGCCAGCAGTGAGCGGCACTTTAACACTGAAGCTTTCTTT. The chain joins TRBV25-1 to TRBJ1-1; D is unclear. V gave up 3 bases and J gave up 2 bases, with 10 bases separating them. Germline values: CDR1 MGHDK, CDR2 SYGVNS. CDR3 size: 14 residues.

CDR3 region: CASSLRTAREQYF. The CDR3 DNA reads TGCGCCAGCAGCTTGAGGACAGCCCGAGAGCAGTACTTC. The genes are TRBV5-1 and TRBJ2-7; D is possibly TRBD1 (6 bases). CDR3 length equals 13 residues. Germline values: CDR1 SGHRS, CDR2 YFSETQ. V gave up 1 base and J gave up 7 bases, with 12 bases separating them.

V and J are TRBV4-1 and TRBJ2-7; no definite D call. This CDR3 has 11 amino acids. CDR1 is MGHRA and CDR2 is YSYEKL in the germline V gene. V was clipped by 1 base and J by 6 bases, with 4 bases between them. The CDR3 loop reads CASSQGSEQYF. In nucleotides, the CDR3 is TGCGCCAGCAGCCAAGGTAGCGAGCAGTACTTC.

The rearrangement uses TRBV28 and TRBJ2-7, with 9 bases matching TRBD2. Unmatched junction bases numbered 8, after V lost 5 bases and J lost 3 bases. CDR3 length: 15 residues. Germline V lookup: CDR1 MDHEN, CDR2 SYDVKM. CDR3 sequence reads: CASSISGSLGYEQYF. CDR3 nucleotides: TGTGCCAGCAGTATTAGCGGGAGTCTTGGCTACGAGCAGTACTTC.

V usage is TRBV5-1 and J usage is TRBJ2-1, with TRBD1 as a possible D gene (6 bases). V shed 4 bases and J shed 0 bases, with 11 bases lying between them. Germline lookup yields CDR1 SGHRS and CDR2 YFSETQ. The CDR3 length is 15 residues. CDR3 DNA: TGCGCCAGCAGCCTCGGGACAAACTCCTACAATGAGCAGTTCTTC. Translating it yields CASSLGTNSYNEQFF. The variable domain in full, with the rest retrieved from reference TRBV5-1 and TRBJ2-1, is KAGVTQTPRYLIKTRGQQVTLSCSPISGHRSVSWYQQTPGQGLQFLFEYFSETQRNKGNFPGRFSGRQFSNSRSEMNVSTLELGDSALYLCASSLGTNSYNEQFFGPGTRLTVL.

The J gene is TRBJ1-1, the V gene TRBV5-4; 10 positions match TRBD1. Losses at the gene ends were 4 bases for V and 8 bases for J; bases not matched to a gene: 8. CDR3 length: 14 amino acids. The germline V gene has CDR1 SGHNT and CDR2 YYREEE (reference sequence). CDR3 bases: TGTGCCAGCAGCCTCGGACAGGGGGGTAGGGAAGCTTTCTTT. Translated, it gives CASSLGQGGREAFF.

This clone was counted a single time. J is TRBJ2-1 and V is TRBV6-5; 12 bases agree with TRBD2. CDR1 is MNHEY and CDR2 is SVGAGI in the germline V gene. This CDR3 has 14 amino acids. V was pared by 4 bases and J by 7 bases, with 2 bases of the junction left unmatched. The CDR3 region has the DNA TGTGCCAGCAGTTCGCTAGCGGGAGGGAATGAGCAGTTCTTC. This codes for CASSSLAGGNEQFF.

The rearrangement links TRBV15 to TRBJ2-3; D possibly corresponds to TRBD2 (5 bases). CDR1 and CDR2 from the germline V gene are LNHNV and YYDKDF (reference sequence). V gave up 0 bases and J gave up 6 bases, with 10 bases separating them. CDR3 length equals 14 residues. The CDR3 protein is CATSRDLASDTQYF. The CDR3 DNA is TGTGCCACCAGCAGAGACTTAGCGTCGGATACGCAGTATTTT.

The J gene is TRBJ1-4, the V gene TRBV2; D might be TRBD1 (5 bases). Germline CDR1 and CDR2: SNHLY and FYNNEI. Trimming shortened V by 6 bases and J by 2 bases, and 13 bases separated the two germline ends. The CDR3 consists of 15 residues. The CDR3, as DNA: TGTGCCAGCAGCCGCGGGGGGATTACTAATGAAAAACTGTTTTTT. Protein: CASSRGGITNEKLFF.

In DNA, the CDR3 is TGCGCCAGCAGTGCCAGCGGGAGTCCCCAAGAGACCCAGTACTTC. As protein: CASSASGSPQETQYF. V usage is TRBV10-1 and J usage is TRBJ2-5; 8 bases are shared with TRBD2. CDR1 and CDR2 (germline): WNHNN, SYGVQD (reference sequence). The CDR3 is 15 residues long. V dropped 4 bases and J dropped 1; count of bases not matched to a gene: 5.

This sequence joins TRBV30 and TRBJ2-1; a possible D gene is TRBD2 (6 bases). This CDR3 is built from 14 residues. Germline V gene sequence: CDR1 GTSNPN, CDR2 SVGIG (reference sequence). V gave up 0 bases and J gave up 4 bases, with 10 bases separating them. CDR3 sequence (DNA): TGTGCCTGGAGTGTCGGACTAACTTACAATGAGCAGTTCTTC. It translates to CAWSVGLTYNEQFF.

The rearrangement links TRBV11-2 to TRBJ2-1; TRBD2 agrees at 10 bases. V trimming: 1 base; J trimming: 5 bases; junction bases outside the gene matches: 14. The CDR3 spans 19 residues. Germline V gives CDR1 SGHAT, CDR2 FQNNGV. The CDR3 region has the DNA TGTGCCAGCAGCTTAGCCCACCCATTACTAGCGGGACGGGACAATGAGCAGTTCTTC. Its translation is CASSLAHPLLAGRDNEQFF.

The chain couples TRBV5-1 to TRBJ2-7; TRBD1 matches at 8 bases. Trimming cost V 1 base and J 3 bases; bases outside gene matches: 6. There are 15 residues in the CDR3. CDR1 is SGHRS and CDR2 is YFSETQ in the germline V gene. CDR3 in amino acids: CASSLTPGGFYEQYF. CDR3 bases: TGCGCCAGCAGCTTGACGCCAGGGGGCTTCTACGAGCAGTACTTC.

This clone was seen just once. The gene calls are TRBV5-5 and TRBJ2-2; 9 positions agree with TRBD1. The J segment lost 1 base and the V segment lost 3 bases, leaving 4 bases of the junction unmatched. The germline V gene encodes CDR1 SGHKS and CDR2 YYEKEE (reference sequence). This CDR3 contains 16 residues. The CDR3 coding sequence is TGTGCCAGCAGCTCAGGGACAGGGAGGAACACCGGGGAGCTGTTTTTT. It yields the protein CASSSGTGRNTGELFF.

The genes are TRBV19 and TRBJ1-5; 7 nucleotides match TRBD1. The V gene's germline CDR1 is LNHDA and CDR2 SQIVND (reference sequence). The J segment lost 14 bases and the V segment lost 3 bases, leaving 10 bases of the junction unmatched. CDR3 size: 13 residues. CDR3 DNA: TGTGCCAGTAGTATGAAGGGGGCTGGGCCGGAGCATTTT. It encodes CASSMKGAGPEHF. Full variable domain (remainder filled in from reference TRBV19 and TRBJ1-5): DGGITQSPKYLFRKEGQNVTLSCEQNLNHDAMYWYRQDPGQGLRLIYYSQIVNDFQKGDIAEGYSVSREKKESFPLTVTSAQKNPTAFYLCASSMKGAGPEHFGDGTRLSIL.

This rearrangement joins TRBV7-9 to TRBJ2-7; no definite D call. Deletions cut 5 bases from V and 4 bases from J, with 9 bases between. The length of the CDR3 is 12 residues. Germline CDR1 SEHNR, CDR2 FQNEAQ (reference sequence). The CDR3 here is CASSLEAYEQYF. CDR3 bases: TGTGCCAGCAGCCTCGAGGCATACGAGCAGTACTTC.